The rows below give T cell receptor beta chains drawn from one sample of a study of somatic mutations in cytotoxic T cells in rheumatoid arthritis. Libraries were prepared by immunoSEQ multiplex PCR; TCRdb keeps only in-frame clonotypes and omits some of them. This repertoire shows roughly 13,000 clones, under 80% found once; its top ten account for around a sixth. Sample: CD8+ T cells sorted from blood. The source is an adult with rheumatoid arthritis. CDR3s include the opening cysteine and the closing phenylalanine or tryptophan. A D gene is named only where the DNA matches it firmly. Clone size is stated in some rows and not others, as once, few, many or a class when expanded.

abundance	d_gene	v_gene	j_gene	CDR3nt	CDR3aa
few	.	TRBV25-1	TRBJ1-2	TGTGCCAGCAGTCAGGGGACACGTGGCTACACCTTC	CASSQGTRGYTF
.	TRBD1	TRBV27	TRBJ2-7	TGTGCCAGCAGTTTGACAGGGGGCAGATACGAGCAGTACTTC	CASSLTGGRYEQYF
few	.	TRBV6-4	TRBJ1-5	TGTGCCAGCAGTGTGGATCAGCCCCAGCATTTT	CASSVDQPQHF
.	TRBD2	TRBV9	TRBJ2-1	TGTGCCAGCAGCGTAGAAGCGGGGGCAGCCTTATCAAGTGAGCAGTTCTTC	CASSVEAGAALSSEQFF
few	.	TRBV29-1	TRBJ2-5	TGCAGCGTTTATACGGGGCAGGGGGAGACCCAGTACTTC	CSVYTGQGETQYF
.	TRBD1	TRBV6-6	TRBJ1-5	TGTGCCAGCAGTTACTTCCCGGGACAGGGGAGTCAGCCCCAGCATTTT	CASSYFPGQGSQPQHF
.	TRBD2	TRBV27	TRBJ2-7	TGTGCCAGCAGTACAGCCCCGGGAGGGCTCCCCTACGAGCAGTACTTC	CASSTAPGGLPYEQYF
.	.	TRBV5-4	TRBJ2-1	TGTGCCAGCAGCAGCCCTGGGGACGATGAGCAGTTCTTC	CASSSPGDDEQFF
.	.	TRBV6-6	TRBJ2-4	TGTGCCAGCAGTCTGGACTTCCGGGACATTCAGTACTTC	CASSLDFRDIQYF
.	.	TRBV27	TRBJ2-3	TGTGCCAGCAGTCGCTCAGTCGATACGCAGTATTTT	CASSRSVDTQYF
few	.	TRBV2	TRBJ2-3	TGTGCCAGCATAGAAGGTGGGGGGGGCGGTGGAGATACGCAGTATTTT	CASIEGGGGGGDTQYF
few	TRBD2	TRBV6-1	TRBJ2-7	TGTGCCAGCAGTCCCGGAATGGGGGGGTCCTACGAGCAGTACTTC	CASSPGMGGSYEQYF
.	TRBD1	TRBV5-6	TRBJ1-6	TGTGCCAGCAGCAGACAGGGGTCAAGCTCCTATAATTCACCCCTCCACTTT	CASSRQGSSSYNSPLHF
.	.	TRBV5-6	TRBJ2-5	TGTGCCAGCAGCCTCATCGCCAGGGGAGTAATACAAGAGACCCAGTACTTC	CASSLIARGVIQETQYF
.	TRBD1	TRBV7-8	TRBJ2-3	TGTGCCAGCAGCTTAGGGTTTGGGACAGTCACAGATACGCAGTATTTT	CASSLGFGTVTDTQYF